Listed below are T cell receptor beta chains from one sample, sequenced in a study of T-cell reconstitution after alpha-beta-depleted transplantation in children. Using its own MiXCR run on the PCR reads, TCRdb lists one record per CDR3 protein. The table includes approximately 32,000 distinct CDR3 sequences, about 6.8% detected once. The source was peripheral blood, collected 60 days after TCRalphabeta/CD19-depleted stem cell transplant. The receptors shown here come from a child under two years old who had a stem cell transplant for acute myeloid leukemia, so the T cells may come from the graft donor. CDR3s include the opening cysteine and the closing phenylalanine or tryptophan.

CDR3 protein: CAISGGGYNYEQYF
J gene: TRBJ2-7
V gene: TRBV10-3

CDR3 protein: CASRRPGQGAYEQYF
J gene: TRBJ2-7
V gene: TRBV28

CDR3 protein: CATSGFRDRVSNEQFF
J gene: TRBJ2-1
V gene: TRBV24-1

CDR3 protein: CASSQGKFGSLGGDTQYF
J gene: TRBJ2-3
V gene: TRBV4-1

CDR3 protein: CSVVTGARTGELFF
J gene: TRBJ2-2
V gene: TRBV29-1

CDR3 protein: CASSEGYSGVDLSEQYF
J gene: TRBJ2-7
V gene: TRBV2

CDR3 protein: CSARDTFTTGTSGGRYEQYF
J gene: TRBJ2-7
V gene: TRBV20-1

CDR3 protein: CASSSAPAYEQYF
J gene: TRBJ2-7
V gene: TRBV12-3/TRBV12-4

CDR3 protein: CASSPVPTGAQPEAFF
J gene: TRBJ1-1
V gene: TRBV7-9

CDR3 protein: CASSFGSPGTGELFF
J gene: TRBJ2-2
V gene: TRBV5-1

CDR3 protein: CASSPIAGVNNEQFF
J gene: TRBJ2-1
V gene: TRBV7-2

CDR3 protein: CASSFASNEQFF
J gene: TRBJ2-1
V gene: TRBV12-3/TRBV12-4

CDR3 protein: CASSLPSVQETQYF
J gene: TRBJ2-5
V gene: TRBV5-4

CDR3 protein: CASSYRPNGETQYF
J gene: TRBJ2-5
V gene: TRBV6-5